The clone carrying this T cell receptor (beta chain) was found a few times. Its cognate antigen is unknown. Every one of the donors was a Caucasian adult that lived in Nashville, Tennessee. Negatively enriched CD4+ T cells were divided by CD45RA into naive and memory. Trimming stripped 7 bases from V and 4 bases from J, with 8 bases between. The V gene's germline CDR1 is LNHDA and CDR2 SQIVND (reference sequence). The CDR3 is made up of 12 amino acids. This sample is part of a study of shared clonotypes between healthy human individuals. Study-level results: Naive subsets typically showed greater estimated richness than memory subsets. How much donors shared clonotypes was expected to be affected by sequencing depth.

Libraries were prepared by immunoSEQ multiplex PCR; TCRdb keeps only in-frame clonotypes and omits some of them. Of fewer than 3 million clones detected, 85% to 95% appear once; the ten largest clones hold about 0.41%. This clonotype was obtained from a young man in good health. Some clones in this sample may be carry-over from other donors' samples. Sequenced input: naive CD4+ T cells from PBMCs. Subset meaning: CD45RA+ positively selected. The chain is built from TRBV19 and TRBJ1-5; D is unclear. The CDR3 reads CASTRANQPQHF. The CDR3 region has the DNA TGTGCCAGTACCCGGGCAAATCAGCCCCAGCATTTT.